A selection of T cell receptor beta chains follows, all from one sample in a study of T cells in Graves' hyperthyroidism and ophthalmopathy. Each CDR3 protein gets one entry after TCRdb re-called the multiplex PCR reads with MiXCR. The sample consists of about 840,000 distinct CDR3 sequences, roughly 37% of them appearing once. The source material was blood. Source of these receptors: a man between 18 and 35 years old with Graves' hyperthyroidism. CDR3s leave out the opening cysteine and the closing phenylalanine or tryptophan. Fields, in order: V gene, J gene, CDR3 protein.

V gene: TRBV7-1; J gene: TRBJ2-7; CDR3 protein: ASSSEGGSEQY
V gene: TRBV20-1; J gene: TRBJ2-5; CDR3 protein: SVRDQRLQETQY
V gene: TRBV19; J gene: TRBJ1-2; CDR3 protein: ASSIDRGPLGYT
V gene: TRBV12-3/TRBV12-4; J gene: TRBJ2-5; CDR3 protein: ASTTTGAGETQY
V gene: TRBV2; J gene: TRBJ2-2; CDR3 protein: ACRGDTGELF
V gene: TRBV6-1; J gene: TRBJ2-7; CDR3 protein: ASSTGTGRREQY
V gene: TRBV20-1; J gene: TRBJ2-7; CDR3 protein: SARSDYYEQY
V gene: TRBV6-5; J gene: TRBJ2-5; CDR3 protein: ATLGTGGTQETQY
V gene: TRBV7-8; J gene: TRBJ2-5; CDR3 protein: ASSIQGGETQY
V gene: TRBV29-1; J gene: TRBJ2-2; CDR3 protein: SVGQGANTGELF
V gene: TRBV2; J gene: TRBJ1-3; CDR3 protein: ASSEWDREYDGNTIY
V gene: TRBV7-9; J gene: TRBJ2-2; CDR3 protein: ASSQEQGRGAAGELF
V gene: TRBV10-3; J gene: TRBJ1-2; CDR3 protein: ASSQRPKYGYT
V gene: TRBV25-1; J gene: TRBJ2-2; CDR3 protein: ASSSRTSGGRGELF
V gene: TRBV9; J gene: TRBJ2-3; CDR3 protein: ASSPKGTDTQY
V gene: TRBV6-1; J gene: TRBJ1-1; CDR3 protein: ASGQGAETEAF
V gene: TRBV7-9; J gene: TRBJ1-4; CDR3 protein: ASSLRQEDNEKLF